The sequence of this T cell receptor (beta chain) was determined in a study of cytomegalovirus exposure and HLA in healthy donors. Both 60 Vbeta primers and 13 Jbeta primers went into the PCR. Libraries were prepared by immunoSEQ multiplex PCR; TCRdb keeps only in-frame clonotypes and omits some of them. Among around 200,000 clones listed, 77% were seen once. About this clone itself: What it binds is not known.

CDR1 is SGHVS, CDR2 FNYEAQ, per germline. With 1 base removed from V and 2 bases from J, the gap between germline ends came to 3 bases. The CDR3 has 13 residues. Study-wide results and limits: Near-uniform donor sequencing depth was presumed by presence/absence analyses. Per a later analysis, approximately 16,000 TCR beta sequences showed association with HLA alleles at 0.05 false discovery rate. There were 160 or so TCR beta chains listed as cytomegalovirus-associated. With later analysis, a missense DCLRE1C variant became linked to TCR beta V- and J-gene trimming.

Specimen: PBMCs. This TCR derives from a woman aged 60 to 75 in good health and CMV-seropositive. The chain joins TRBV7-6 to TRBJ1-3, with unresolved D. The CDR3 region is CASSLDTGNTIYF. DNA for the CDR3: TGTGCCAGCAGCTTAGACACTGGAAACACCATATATTTT.